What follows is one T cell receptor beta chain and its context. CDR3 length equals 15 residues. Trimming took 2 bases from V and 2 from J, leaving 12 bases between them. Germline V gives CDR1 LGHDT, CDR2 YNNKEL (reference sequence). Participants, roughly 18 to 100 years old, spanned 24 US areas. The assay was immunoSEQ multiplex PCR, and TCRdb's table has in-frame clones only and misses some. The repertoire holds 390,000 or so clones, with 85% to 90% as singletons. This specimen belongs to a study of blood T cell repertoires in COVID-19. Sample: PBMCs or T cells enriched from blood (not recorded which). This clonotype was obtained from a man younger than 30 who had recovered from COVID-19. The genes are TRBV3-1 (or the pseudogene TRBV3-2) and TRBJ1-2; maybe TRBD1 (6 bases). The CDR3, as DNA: TGTGCCAGCAGCCAAAGAGGGGGGGGCAACTATGGCTACACCTTC. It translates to CASSQRGGGNYGYTF.